The rows below give T cell receptor beta chains drawn from one sample of a study of control samples from healthy donors and cancer patients. Clones were sequenced by immunoSEQ multiplex PCR, and TCRdb holds only the in-frame ones, with some missing. The table lists 95,000 to 150,000 clones, roughly 90% of them singletons. Sequencing was done on a sample of blood. Receptor source: a woman between 18 and 29 years old in good health. CDR3s include the opening cysteine and the closing phenylalanine or tryptophan. A D gene is named only where the DNA matches it firmly. Size is stated for part of the rows, as once, few or many counts, or as a class when the clone is expanded.

DNA | CDR3 | J | D | size | V
TGTGCCAGTAGTATAGATCTATGGAGCGGATCCTACGAGCAGTACTTC | CASSIDLWSGSYEQYF | TRBJ2-7 | NA | NA | TRBV19
TGCAGCGTTGTGAAGAGTAGAGGAAATGAGCAGTTCTTC | CSVVKSRGNEQFF | TRBJ2-1 | NA | NA | TRBV29-1
TGTGCCAGCAGTGCGGGCTTAGGCGAGCAGTACTTC | CASSAGLGEQYF | TRBJ2-7 | NA | once | TRBV5-4
TGTGCCAGCAGCCCGGGGGACAGGGGTGGCAATCAGCCCCAGCATTTT | CASSPGDRGGNQPQHF | TRBJ1-5 | TRBD1 | once | TRBV7-2
TGTGCCACCAGTTCTAGGGGGCTTGGCACAGATACGCAGTATTTT | CATSSRGLGTDTQYF | TRBJ2-3 | TRBD1 | NA | TRBV24-1
TGTGCCAGCTCACCACGGGGGGGCCATGGAGATACGCAGTATTTT | CASSPRGGHGDTQYF | TRBJ2-3 | NA | NA | TRBV18
TGTGCCACAAGGGGACAAAACAACAATGAGCAGTTCTTC | CATRGQNNNEQFF | TRBJ2-1 | NA | NA | TRBV6-5
TGTGCCAGTAGCCCAAGGAGGGGGTCTGGAAACACCATATATTTT | CASSPRRGSGNTIYF | TRBJ1-3 | NA | NA | TRBV19
TGTGCCAGCAGCTCCCATAATCAGCCCCAGCATTTT | CASSSHNQPQHF | TRBJ1-5 | NA | NA | TRBV6-2/TRBV6-3
TGTGCCAGCAGCTTATCCCAAACAGGGGCCCCTGAAGCTTTCTTT | CASSLSQTGAPEAFF | TRBJ1-1 | TRBD1 | NA | TRBV7-9
TGTGCCTGGAGTACTAGAGACAGGGCCTGGACAGATACGCAGTATTTT | CAWSTRDRAWTDTQYF | TRBJ2-3 | TRBD1 | NA | TRBV30
TGTGCCAGCAGCTTGACAGGGGGCGAGCAGTACTTC | CASSLTGGEQYF | TRBJ2-7 | TRBD1 | once | TRBV5-4
TGTGCCAGCAGCGTTCCCAAAGACCTCGGGACTAGCGGGATAGATCCCACAGATACGCAGTATTTT | CASSVPKDLGTSGIDPTDTQYF | TRBJ2-3 | TRBD2 | once | TRBV9
TGTGCCAGCAGTGAGTCATCCGGTCGGGACACTGAAGCTTTCTTT | CASSESSGRDTEAFF | TRBJ1-1 | NA | NA | TRBV6-1
TGTGCCAGCAGCTCTAAGGAGCCTCAGGGTAGTTCCACCGGGGAGCTGTTTTTT | CASSSKEPQGSSTGELFF | TRBJ2-2 | NA | NA | TRBV13
TGTGCCAGCAGCTCTCGGGACAGTGTTAGATACGAGCAGTACTTC | CASSSRDSVRYEQYF | TRBJ2-7 | TRBD1 | NA | TRBV5-8
TGTGCCAGCTCCCTAGGACAGGGGGGTGAAAAACTGTTTTTT | CASSLGQGGEKLFF | TRBJ1-4 | TRBD1 | NA | TRBV18
TGCGCCAGCAGCTTGGATGGAGTGGGCACAGATACGCAGTATTTT | CASSLDGVGTDTQYF | TRBJ2-3 | NA | NA | TRBV5-1
TGTGCCAGCTGCAGCGGCACAGATACGCAGTATTTT | CASCSGTDTQYF | TRBJ2-3 | NA | NA | TRBV28
TGTGCCAGTAGTATCACAGGGAACTGGGGCGAGCAGTACTTC | CASSITGNWGEQYF | TRBJ2-7 | NA | NA | TRBV19
TGTGCCAGCAGTAATAGACAGGGATCCAAAAACATTCAGTACTTC | CASSNRQGSKNIQYF | TRBJ2-4 | TRBD1 | NA | TRBV28
TGTGCCAGCAGCTTGGTCGGGACCCAGTACTTC | CASSLVGTQYF | TRBJ2-5 | NA | NA | TRBV28
TGTGCCAGCTCACCACCGGGACAGGGGGTTCACAGGAGCGGGGAGCTGTTTTTT | CASSPPGQGVHRSGELFF | TRBJ2-2 | TRBD1 | NA | TRBV18
TGTGCCAGCAGTAACAGGGGAGACCCCACAGATACGCAGTATTTT | CASSNRGDPTDTQYF | TRBJ2-3 | TRBD1 | NA | TRBV28
TGTGCCAGCAGCTTAGCCGGCTATACGGAACTGTTTTTT | CASSLAGYTELFF | TRBJ1-4 | NA | once | TRBV7-2
TGTGCCAGCAGTATTTTTGGGAGTTCCGCCTACGAGCAGTACTTC | CASSIFGSSAYEQYF | TRBJ2-7 | NA | NA | TRBV28
TGTGCCAGCATACACCGGGACAGCTCCTACGAGCAGTACTTC | CASIHRDSSYEQYF | TRBJ2-7 | TRBD1 | few | TRBV6-5
TGTGCCAGCTCACCACCGGGGGGCTTTGGAGCTTTCTTT | CASSPPGGFGAFF | TRBJ1-1 | NA | NA | TRBV18
TGTGCCAGCAGCGCCGGACAGGGTAATTCACCCCTCCACTTT | CASSAGQGNSPLHF | TRBJ1-6 | TRBD1 | few | TRBV4-2
TGTGCCAGCTCTTCCCCGGACAGGGGGACGAAAGCTTTCTTT | CASSSPDRGTKAFF | TRBJ1-1 | TRBD1 | NA | TRBV18
TGTGCCAGCACACTGACAGGGGGCTCCTACAATGAGCAGTTCTTC | CASTLTGGSYNEQFF | TRBJ2-1 | TRBD1 | NA | TRBV6-5
TGTGCCAGCAGTGTCTCTGGGGCCAACGTCCTGACTTTC | CASSVSGANVLTF | TRBJ2-6 | NA | NA | TRBV11-3
TGTGCCAGCAGCCAAAGCTGGGGAGGAAACGAGCAGTACTTC | CASSQSWGGNEQYF | TRBJ2-7 | NA | once | TRBV3-1/TRBV3-2
TGTGCCAGCAGCTTAACCATGCTTACGGGACAGGGGGCTTATCAGCCCCAGCATTTT | CASSLTMLTGQGAYQPQHF | TRBJ1-5 | TRBD1 | NA | TRBV7-2
TGTGCCAGCACCGGATGGGACAACTACGAGCAGTACTTC | CASTGWDNYEQYF | TRBJ2-7 | NA | NA | TRBV28
TGTGCCAGCTCACGTCAGACTAAAGAGACCCAGTACTTC | CASSRQTKETQYF | TRBJ2-5 | NA | NA | TRBV18
TGCGCCAGCTCGTTAGGGGCCCAATCCTACGAGCAGTACTTC | CASSLGAQSYEQYF | TRBJ2-7 | NA | NA | TRBV5-1
TGTGCCAGCAGTTACGGACAGGGTCGGAGGGAGCAGTACTTC | CASSYGQGRREQYF | TRBJ2-7 | TRBD1 | once | TRBV28
TGTGCCAGCAGTTTATGGGGGGATATGAACACTGAAGCTTTCTTT | CASSLWGDMNTEAFF | TRBJ1-1 | NA | NA | TRBV27
TGCGCCAGCAGCTTGTGGTTTCGGGTGAAGACTGAAGCTTTCTTT | CASSLWFRVKTEAFF | TRBJ1-1 | NA | NA | TRBV5-1
TGTGCCAGCTCCGGGACGACGGGAGATACGCAGTATTTT | CASSGTTGDTQYF | TRBJ2-3 | NA | NA | TRBV6-4
TGTGCCAGCAGCGTATACAGCAACAATGAGCAGTTCTTC | CASSVYSNNEQFF | TRBJ2-1 | NA | NA | TRBV9
TGTGCCAGCAGCTCGAGGGGTTTCGGACCACGTCTCGATACGCAGTATTTT | CASSSRGFGPRLDTQYF | TRBJ2-3 | NA | NA | TRBV7-9
TGTGCCAGCAGCTTGGGGCTGGGACAGGGCCCTAACTATGGCTACACCTTC | CASSLGLGQGPNYGYTF | TRBJ1-2 | TRBD1 | NA | TRBV5-6
TGTGCCAGCAGCTTCAATCAAGGACAGGTCTATAATTCACCCCTCCACTTT | CASSFNQGQVYNSPLHF | TRBJ1-6 | TRBD1 | NA | TRBV7-8
TGCGCCACCACCCCCGGGACAGGGAACACTGAAGCTTTCTTT | CATTPGTGNTEAFF | TRBJ1-1 | TRBD1 | NA | TRBV5-1
TGTGCCAGTAAGAGGGGGACAGGGATTTCACCCCTCCACTTT | CASKRGTGISPLHF | TRBJ1-6 | TRBD1 | NA | TRBV19
TGTGCCAGCGGCCAAACTAGCTCCTATAATTCACCCCTCCACTTT | CASGQTSSYNSPLHF | TRBJ1-6 | NA | NA | TRBV7-9
TGTGCCAGCTCACCGTTGAACAGGGGGCAAGTGAACACTGAAGCTTTCTTT | CASSPLNRGQVNTEAFF | TRBJ1-1 | TRBD1 | NA | TRBV18
TGTGCCAGCAGTGAAACTAGCGGGGGGGCGTACAATGAGCAGTTCTTC | CASSETSGGAYNEQFF | TRBJ2-1 | TRBD2 | NA | TRBV28
TGTGCCAGCAGTGCGTACGGGTGGGAGACCCAGTACTTC | CASSAYGWETQYF | TRBJ2-5 | NA | NA | TRBV27
TGTGCCAGCAGTTTATCGACAGGGGGCCGCTATGGCTACACCTTC | CASSLSTGGRYGYTF | TRBJ1-2 | TRBD1 | NA | TRBV27
TGTGCCAGCAGCACGTGGAATGGACAGGGATATTACGGGGAGCTGTTTTTT | CASSTWNGQGYYGELFF | TRBJ2-2 | NA | NA | TRBV21-1
TGTGCCAGCCCCCCCGACAGACTAGCGGGAGACGGCGAGCAGTACTTC | CASPPDRLAGDGEQYF | TRBJ2-7 | TRBD2 | NA | TRBV28
TGTGCCAGCAGCTTAGGGGGACTACGTTCCGAGCAGTACTTC | CASSLGGLRSEQYF | TRBJ2-7 | TRBD2 | few | TRBV7-6
TGTGCCACCAGCAGAGGCGGAAACTACAATGAGCAGTTCTTC | CATSRGGNYNEQFF | TRBJ2-1 | NA | NA | TRBV15
TGTGCCAGCAGTCTCCACCGTAACTATGGCTACACCTTC | CASSLHRNYGYTF | TRBJ1-2 | NA | NA | TRBV14
TGCGCCAGCAGCCCGGGACAGGGCACCTACGAGCAGTACTTC | CASSPGQGTYEQYF | TRBJ2-7 | TRBD1 | NA | TRBV4-3